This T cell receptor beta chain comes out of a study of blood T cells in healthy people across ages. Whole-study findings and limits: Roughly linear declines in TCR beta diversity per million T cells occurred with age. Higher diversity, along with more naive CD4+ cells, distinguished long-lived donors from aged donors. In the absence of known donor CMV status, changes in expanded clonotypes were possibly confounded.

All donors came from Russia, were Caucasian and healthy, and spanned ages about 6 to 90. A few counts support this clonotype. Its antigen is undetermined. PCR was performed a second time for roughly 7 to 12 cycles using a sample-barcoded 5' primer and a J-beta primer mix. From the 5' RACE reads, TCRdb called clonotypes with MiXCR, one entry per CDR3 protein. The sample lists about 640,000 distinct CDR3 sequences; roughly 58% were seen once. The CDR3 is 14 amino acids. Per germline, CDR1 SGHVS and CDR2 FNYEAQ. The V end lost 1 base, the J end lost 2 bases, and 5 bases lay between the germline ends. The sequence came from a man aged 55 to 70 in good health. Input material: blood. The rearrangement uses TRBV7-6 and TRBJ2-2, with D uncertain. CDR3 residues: CASSLVSNTGELFF. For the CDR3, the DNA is TGTGCCAGCAGCTTAGTCAGCAACACCGGGGAGCTGTTTTTT.